This T cell receptor beta chain was identified during a study of T cell responses to AZD1222 COVID-19 vaccine. Whole-study findings and limits: It should be noted that donors were predominantly white British and more often female, and clonal diversity was possibly underestimated.

V was trimmed by 3 bases and J by 3 bases, leaving 11 bases between them. Germline CDR1 is LNHDA and CDR2 is SQIVND (reference sequence). The CDR3 has 14 residues. As concerns this clone: What it binds is unknown.

Produced via immunoSEQ multiplex PCR; TCRdb's table is partial and in-frame only. This table holds about 120,000 clones, less than 95% found once. The receptor was isolated from an adult in good health. The gene calls are TRBV19 and TRBJ1-2, with D uncertain. The specimen was peripheral blood, collected on day 0 of AZD1222 vaccination. The CDR3 is CASSMDRGYYGYTF. As DNA, the CDR3 is TGTGCCAGTAGTATGGACCGAGGATACTATGGCTACACCTTC.